These T cell receptor beta chains were read from a single sample in a study of blood T cell repertoires in COVID-19. Sequencing used immunoSEQ multiplex PCR; TCRdb keeps in-frame clones, though not all of them. The sample contains hundreds of thousands of clones, around 89% of which appear only once. The sequenced material came from PBMCs or T cells enriched from blood (not recorded which). The receptor source for this set is a woman aged 18-30 years with acute COVID-19. CDR3s include the opening cysteine and the closing phenylalanine or tryptophan. D genes are given only for firm matches. Part of the rows lack a size; the others show once, few, many or a class for expanded clones.

clone size | J gene | V gene | D gene | CDR3 protein | CDR3 DNA
. | TRBJ2-7 | TRBV11-2 | . | CASSVRGLRGQYF | TGTGCCAGCAGCGTCAGGGGTTTACGTGGGCAGTACTTC
. | TRBJ2-7 | TRBV24-1 | TRBD2 | CATSPSGRAKRISYEQYF | TGTGCCACCAGCCCTAGCGGGAGGGCCAAAAGAATCTCCTACGAGCAGTACTTC
. | TRBJ2-1 | TRBV21-1 | . | CASRPLMDCNHNEQFF | TGTGCCAGCAGGCCGCTGATGGACTGTAACCACAATGAGCAGTTCTTC
. | TRBJ2-1 | TRBV28 | . | CASRPGPGNNEQFF | TGTGCCAGCAGGCCCGGGCCGGGGAACAATGAGCAGTTCTTC
. | TRBJ2-5 | TRBV7-7 | TRBD1 | CASSYRGLGETQYF | TGTGCTAGCAGCTACAGGGGGCTGGGGGAGACCCAGTACTTC
. | TRBJ1-5 | TRBV9 | TRBD1 | CASGPGQGRQPQHF | TGTGCCAGCGGGCCGGGACAGGGACGCCAGCCCCAGCATTTT
. | TRBJ1-6 | TRBV5-6 | . | CASSQQQNSPLHF | TGTGCCAGCAGCCAGCAACAGAATTCACCCCTCCACTTT
few | TRBJ1-2 | TRBV4-2 | . | CASSQAGGNYGYTF | TGTGCCAGCAGCCAAGCCGGCGGTAACTATGGCTACACCTTC
. | TRBJ2-5 | TRBV3-1/TRBV3-2 | . | CASSHAQGKGQETQYF | TGTGCCAGCAGCCACGCCCAGGGTAAAGGCCAAGAGACCCAGTACTTC
. | TRBJ2-1 | TRBV7-2 | . | CASSLASGNNEQFF | TGTGCCAGCAGCCTCGCCAGCGGTAACAATGAGCAGTTCTTC
. | TRBJ2-2 | TRBV11-2 | . | CASSWRQVDTGELFF | TGTGCCAGCAGCTGGAGACAGGTCGACACCGGGGAGCTGTTTTTT
. | TRBJ1-1 | TRBV28 | . | CASSSGQNTEAFF | TGTGCCAGCAGTTCAGGTCAGAACACTGAAGCTTTCTTT
. | TRBJ1-4 | TRBV7-3 | . | CASSPRTPEGEKLFF | TGTGCCAGCAGCCCTCGGACTCCCGAAGGCGAAAAACTGTTTTTT
. | TRBJ1-4 | TRBV28 | TRBD1 | CASSFPGGASEKLFF | TGTGCCAGCAGTTTTCCAGGGGGCGCGTCTGAAAAACTGTTTTTT
few | TRBJ2-2 | TRBV7-9 | . | CASSPGLFVAGELFF | TGTGCCAGCAGCCCCGGACTTTTTGTAGCCGGGGAGCTGTTTTTT
. | TRBJ1-5 | TRBV18 | TRBD1 | CASSPGQGQSNQPQHF | TGTGCCAGCTCACCGGGACAGGGTCAAAGCAATCAGCCCCAGCATTTT
. | TRBJ1-1 | TRBV27 | . | CASSFLGENTEAFF | TGTGCCAGCAGTTTCTTAGGGGAGAACACTGAAGCTTTCTTT
. | TRBJ2-7 | TRBV10-2 | . | CASSEGRYSYEQYF | TGCGCCAGCAGTGAAGGCAGGTACTCCTACGAGCAGTACTTC
once | TRBJ1-1 | TRBV18 | TRBD1 | CASSLDRANTEAFF | TGTGCCAGCTCACTGGACAGGGCGAACACTGAAGCTTTCTTT
. | TRBJ2-3 | TRBV24-1 | . | CATSASRGGTSTDTQYF | TGTGCCACCAGTGCCTCGCGAGGGGGTACTAGCACAGATACGCAGTATTTT
. | TRBJ2-1 | TRBV19 | TRBD1 | CASSPGQSNEQFF | TGTGCCAGTTCTCCGGGACAGAGCAATGAGCAGTTCTTC
. | TRBJ2-1 | TRBV15 | . | CATSTLIGGDEQFF | TGTGCCACCAGCACCTTAATAGGAGGGGACGAGCAGTTCTTC
. | TRBJ2-7 | TRBV6-5 | TRBD1 | CASSRLGTASYEQYF | TGTGCCAGCAGCAGACTCGGGACAGCCTCCTACGAGCAGTACTTC
. | TRBJ2-1 | TRBV11-2 | TRBD2 | CASTLRVRTSGRAGEQFF | TGTGCCAGCACCCTTAGAGTACGGACTAGCGGGAGGGCTGGTGAGCAGTTCTTC
. | TRBJ2-5 | TRBV11-3 | . | CASSLAGSQETQYF | TGTGCCAGCAGCTTAGCGGGGTCCCAAGAGACCCAGTACTTC
. | TRBJ2-5 | TRBV5-1 | TRBD1 | CASRTGEGTFQETQYF | TGCGCCAGCCGGACAGGGGAGGGGACCTTCCAAGAGACCCAGTACTTC